This T cell receptor beta chain originates from a study of T cells in placental villitis. Broadly, across the study: The study tested an allograft-versus-infection hypothesis by comparing placental TCR-beta repertoires in villitis of unknown etiology, unaffected controls matched for gestational age, and infectious villitis.

The immunoSEQ v4 bias-controlled multiplex PCR assay, performed blinded to group allocation, was used to amplify TCR-beta CDR3 regions from genomic DNA. To estimate the quantities of nucleated cells and T cells in each sample, reference gene primers were added alongside the TCR-beta primers. Sequencing of the libraries was performed on an Illumina MiSeq with a 100-cycle paired-end protocol. From the authors' description of their analysis: Diversity and richness were calculated in immunoSEQ Analyzer software; richness by iChao1, clonality based on Pielou evenness and Shannon diversity (0-1, higher means less diverse). CDR3 amino acid sequences together with V/J genes were queried against VDJdb for CMV, EBV and influenza A specificities, with confidence 3 and substitution 2 applied. TCR-beta amino acid clonotype overlap between villitis of unknown etiology, infectious villitis and control repertoires was assessed with the Morisita-Horn index. TCRdb's version of the immuneACCESS table is confined to in-frame rearrangements and falls short of the full clone set. An unresolved V gene accounts for under half of the shortfall where checked; the remainder is of unknown origin. That table is the source of V, J and clone size, and D and trimming were worked out from the DNA. Counted in this sample were over a thousand clones; approximately 82% of them appeared once. In total, the top ten clones hold over 10% of the sample.

Approximately 11 placentae had a pathological diagnosis of high-grade villitis of unknown etiology and were chosen using the Amsterdam Criteria. Compared with the control and infectious villitis groups, mothers with villitis of unknown etiology had significantly greater gravidity and parity and more prior miscarriages. After delivery, placentae were collected and subjected to gross and histological evaluation prior to the selection of archival tissue. Five 10-micron scrolls were cut from each FFPE block, and DNA was isolated using the AllPrep DNA/RNA FFPE Tissue kit. DNA concentration and purity were checked by NanoDrop, and RNA quality was assessed on a Bioanalyzer. The germline V gene (reference sequence) provides CDR1 LGHDT and CDR2 YNNKEL. The CDR3 spans 13 residues, from the cysteine through the phenylalanine. Left in the record is the CDR3 DNA by itself, 39 bases read in frame from the first base. Between the V and J ends, shortened by 4 bases and 5 bases respectively, the junction contains 12 bases.

Details on this clone: Its antigen is unknown. Per-base quality was not reported, and no clone a single base away is much larger than it.

Points the paper makes about the study in general: In villitis of unknown etiology, the expanded clones were largely private to each individual placenta, suggesting that there was no single initiating antigen. Small amounts of decidua were contained in the paraffin blocks, so some of the captured T cells, especially in controls, may have been decidual rather than villous infiltrates. Sequencing bulk tissue could not tell helper, regulatory or cytotoxic T cells apart, could not separate maternal from fetal T cells, and left out gamma-delta receptors. CMV-specific clone frequencies were higher in infectious CMV cases than in villitis of unknown etiology (around 0.011 vs 0.00091), which did not differ from controls. Clonality was higher in villitis of unknown etiology placentae than in controls (median about 0.059 versus 0.0061, p=0.0025), a result indicating clonal expansion.

This TCR came from a human patient with villitis of unknown etiology; the placental T cells may come from both mother and fetus. Sequenced material: placental tissue containing maternal and fetal cells. The sequence links TRBV3-1 (or the pseudogene TRBV3-2) to TRBJ2-7, with the D gene not clear enough to name. CDR3 region: CASSPLHLDEQYF. The nucleotides read TGTGCCAGCAGCCCTCTACATCTCGACGAGCAGTACTTC.